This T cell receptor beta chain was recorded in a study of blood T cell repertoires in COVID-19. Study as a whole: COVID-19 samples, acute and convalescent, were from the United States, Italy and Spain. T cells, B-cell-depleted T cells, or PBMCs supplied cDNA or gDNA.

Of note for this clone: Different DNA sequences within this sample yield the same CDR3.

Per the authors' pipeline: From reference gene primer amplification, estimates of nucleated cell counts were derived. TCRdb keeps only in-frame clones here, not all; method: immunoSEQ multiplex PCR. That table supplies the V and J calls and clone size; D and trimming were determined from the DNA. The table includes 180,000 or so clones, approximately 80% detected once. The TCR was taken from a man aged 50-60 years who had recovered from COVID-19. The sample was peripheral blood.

The CDR3 here is CASSSQTDYGYTF. CDR3 DNA: TGTGCCAGCAGCTCCCAAACAGACTATGGCTACACCTTC. This chain connects TRBV7-9 to TRBJ1-2, with D hard to call. There are 13 residues in the CDR3. V dropped 4 bases and J dropped 3 bases, with 9 bases sitting between them. The germline V gene encodes CDR1 SEHNR and CDR2 FQNEAQ (reference sequence).